This TCR beta chain was obtained from a study of T and B cells in COVID-19 patients. Study summary: Blood was sampled from COVID-19 patients who were either actively infected or recovered. Most recovered patients had mild to moderate COVID-19 treated as outpatients. Overall study results and limits: Highly clonal in active COVID-19, TRB repertoires exceeded healthy-donor diversity and richness at recovery. Symptomatic-phase blood samples from mildly ill patients and early samples from severe cases were scarce.

Each TRB amplification used about 220-500 ng of genomic DNA from blood. As concerns this clonotype: Its cognate antigen is unknown.

TRB rearrangements were amplified by multiplex PCR with BIOMED2 TRB-A/B primers. MiXCR, applied by TCRdb to the multiplex PCR reads, yields one record per CDR3 protein. Of roughly 7,400 distinct CDR3 sequences listed, more than 25% are singletons. Sequenced material: blood. The clonotype originates from a human donor with active COVID-19.

CDR3 coding DNA: TGTGCCAGCAGTTTGGTTTACAGTACTGAAGCTTTCTTT. Protein sequence: CASSLVYSTEAFF. The genes are TRBV28 and TRBJ1-1; no clear D gene. The CDR3 has 13 amino acids. The V gene's germline CDR1 is MDHEN and CDR2 SYDVKM. V was clipped by 3 bases and J by 5 bases, with 10 bases between them. The variable domain in full, with the rest retrieved from reference TRBV28 and TRBJ1-1, is DVKVTQSSRYLVKRTGEKVFLECVQDMDHENMFWYRQDPGLGLRLIYFSYDVKMKEKGDIPEGYSVSREKKERFSLILESASTNQTSMYLCASSLVYSTEAFFGQGTRLTVV.